This T cell receptor beta chain was identified during a study of CD8 T cells in ankylosing spondylitis. TCRdb re-called the 5' RACE reads through MiXCR, storing one row per CDR3 protein. The table shows around 150,000 distinct CDR3 sequences, with under 55% occurring only once. V was pared by 3 bases and J by 4 bases, with 14 bases of the junction left unmatched. Germline values: CDR1 SGHAT, CDR2 FQDESV (reference sequence). The CDR3 extends over 17 amino acids. The receptor comes from a male donor with ankylosing spondylitis. Source material: synovial fluid, either unsorted or a sorted T cell fraction (not recorded which). This chain links TRBV11-1 with TRBJ2-7, with 8 bases lining up with TRBD1. CDR3 residues: CASSFSRVGDRRYEQYF. In nucleotides, the CDR3 is TGTGCCAGCAGCTTTTCTAGAGTCGGGGACAGGCGTTACGAGCAGTACTTC.